The 25 T cell receptor beta chains below all came from one sample that was sequenced in a study of T cells after yellow fever vaccination (dated by TCRdb to the late 2010s). Library construction relied on 5' RACE. The listed sequencing device is Illumina HiSeq 2500. The public reads were reanalyzed by TCRdb: fastp trimming at Q25, MiXCR alignment, in-frame beta chains only. A single entry per CDR3 protein holds the most common genes and DNA from its merged rows. The sample table holds some 70,000 distinct CDR3 sequences, of which just over 6.5% were seen once. The ten largest clones capture about 40% of the sample. This specimen's treatment or condition label, interpreted: live attenuated yellow fever vaccine strain. The sequencing here drew on CD8+ T cells sorted from PBMCs, taken more than 40 days after the first yellow fever vaccination. The receptors here all came from a man aged 18 to 30 who received the YFV17D yellow fever vaccine.

This clonotype was picked up many times. The rearrangement uses TRBV7-3 and TRBJ2-1; D might be TRBD1 or TRBD2, each matching 6 bases. Trimming removed 3 bases at V and 8 bases at J, with 14 bases between. Germline assignment: CDR1 SGHTA and CDR2 FQGTGA. The CDR3 spans 14 residues. The CDR3 nucleotides are TGTGCCAGCAGCTTCTGGGGGGCGGGTCATGAGCAGTTCTTC. It encodes CASSFWGAGHEQFF.

This clonotype was seen more than once but under ten times. This chain connects TRBV12-3 or TRBV12-4 to TRBJ1-1, with D unclear. V lost 1 base and J 5 bases, leaving 11 bases between the germline ends. The CDR3 has 14 residues. CDR3 bases: TGTGCCAGCAGTTTAGTTTCGGGTGGGACTGAAGCTTTCTTT. Protein product: CASSLVSGGTEAFF.

This clonotype came up many times. The rearrangement joins TRBV9 to TRBJ2-7; D is perhaps TRBD1 or TRBD2 (5 bases each). This CDR3 comprises 14 residues. Trimming removed 3 bases at V and 1 base at J, with 11 bases between. Germline V gives CDR1 SGDLS, CDR2 YYNGEE. The CDR3 nucleotides are TGTGCCAGCAGCGCGGGACGTATTTCCTACGAGCAGTACTTC. The encoded protein is CASSAGRISYEQYF.

The chain has TRBV29-1 and TRBJ2-5; 7 positions match TRBD1. Germline trimming cut 7 bases from V and 2 bases from J; bases unmatched to any gene: 7. The germline gives CDR1 SQVTM, CDR2 ANQGSEA. CDR3 size: 13 residues. The chain's CDR3 is CSGERGPQETQYF. The CDR3 nucleotides read TGCAGCGGAGAAAGGGGGCCTCAAGAGACCCAGTACTTC.

This clonotype came up many times. The chain joins TRBV7-2 to TRBJ2-7; 8 bases agree with TRBD1. There are 15 residues in the CDR3. Germline V CDR1 and CDR2: SGHTA, FQGNSA. Unmatched junction bases numbered 9, after V lost 1 base and J lost 7 bases. The CDR3 is CASSLGWTGRNEQYF. The DNA of the CDR3 is TGTGCCAGCAGCTTAGGGTGGACAGGGAGAAATGAGCAGTACTTC.

The sample holds many counts of this clonotype. This sequence joins TRBV5-1 and TRBJ2-5; weak D call: TRBD2 (7 bases). The V end was cut by 1 base, the J end by 4 bases, with 11 bases between. The CDR3 is 14 amino acids. The V gene's germline CDR1 is SGHRS and CDR2 YFSETQ. This CDR3 reads CASSLNREGETQYF. CDR3 DNA sequence: TGCGCCAGCAGCTTGAACAGGGAGGGAGAGACCCAGTACTTC.

This clonotype was detected a few times. V is TRBV11-1 and J is TRBJ2-5, with D maybe TRBD2 (5 bases). Germline values: CDR1 SGHAT, CDR2 FQDESV (reference sequence). Trimming removed 4 bases from V and 5 bases from J, with 17 bases in between. This CDR3 spans 15 amino acids. The DNA for the CDR3 is TGTGCCAGCAGCTCGCATGACGCGGGCGCGGAGACCCAGTACTTC. Residues: CASSSHDAGAETQYF.

The chain employs TRBV6-5 and TRBJ2-1; tentatively, D is TRBD1 (5 bases). Germline V gene lookup returns CDR1 MNHEY and CDR2 SVGAGI. The CDR3 spans 13 residues. V was clipped by 1 base and J by 10 bases, with 11 bases between them. In DNA, the CDR3 is TGTGCCAGCAGTTACTATGGGGCAGGAGAGCAGTTCTTC. This sequence encodes CASSYYGAGEQFF.

In this sample, this clonotype turned up many times. This chain uses TRBV19 with TRBJ2-5, with 7 nucleotides matching TRBD1. This CDR3 has 16 amino acids. Trimming removed 6 bases from V and 4 bases from J; junction bases left unmatched: 14. The germline gives CDR1 LNHDA, CDR2 SQIVND (reference sequence). The CDR3 DNA follows: TGTGCCAGTAGCTTCCGGGACAGAAGTAAGGGAGAGACCCAGTACTTC. Translating gives CASSFRDRSKGETQYF.

Many counts were recorded for this clonotype. The chain carries TRBV6-5 and TRBJ1-5; D is unresolved. The germline V gene has CDR1 MNHEY and CDR2 SVGAGI. The CDR3 totals 12 residues. V gave up 6 bases and J gave up 7 bases, with 10 bases separating them. CDR3 coding DNA: TGTGCCAGCAGCCCCCCCGGACAGCCCCAGCATTTT. It specifies CASSPPGQPQHF.

The V call is TRBV10-3, the J call TRBJ2-3; 7 positions match TRBD1. The CDR3 is 14 residues long. CDR1 and CDR2 from the germline V gene are ENHRY and SYGVKD. The V segment lost 6 bases and the J segment 3 bases; nucleotides outside the gene matches: 6. The CDR3 loop is CAIREGGRTDTQYF. The CDR3 DNA is TGTGCCATCAGAGAAGGGGGCCGTACAGATACGCAGTATTTT.

V and J are TRBV6-2 or TRBV6-3 and TRBJ1-5; 7 bases agree with TRBD1. This CDR3 has 19 amino acids. Germline values: CDR1 MNHEY, CDR2 SVGEGT. V lost 5 bases, J lost 0 bases, and 16 bases stayed unmatched. This CDR3 reads CASSKGTAILQYSNQPQHF. As DNA, the CDR3 is TGTGCCAGCAGTAAGGGGACAGCGATCCTCCAGTATAGCAATCAGCCCCAGCATTTT.

This clonotype was seen a few times. The chain has TRBV7-2 and TRBJ2-3; 8 nucleotides line up with TRBD1. This CDR3 has 17 residues. V shed 3 bases and J 4 bases; nucleotides not matched to a gene: 12. Germline V gene data show CDR1 as SGHTA and CDR2 as FQGNSA. CDR3 DNA: TGTGCCAGCAGCTTGGGACAGGTCCGCACCTCGTCAGATACGCAGTATTTT. The encoded protein is CASSLGQVRTSSDTQYF.

At least ten counts were recorded for this clonotype. This rearrangement joins TRBV4-3 to TRBJ2-7, with no clear D. V was cut by 1 base and J by 6 bases, with 7 bases left in between. The CDR3 spans 12 residues. Germline CDR1 is LGHNA and CDR2 is YSLEER. CDR3 residues: CASSQGGSEQYF. The CDR3 DNA follows: TGCGCCAGCAGCCAAGGAGGCTCCGAGCAGTACTTC.

Many counts were recorded for this clonotype. This chain's CDR3 is CASSLGPVNYGYTF. Written as DNA, the CDR3 is TGTGCCAGCAGCTTGGGGCCGGTTAACTATGGCTACACCTTC. The chain couples TRBV5-8 to TRBJ1-2; D ambiguous. Germline V gives CDR1 SGHTS, CDR2 YDEGEE. This CDR3 spans 14 amino acids. V was clipped by 0 bases and J by 1 base, with 7 bases between them.

This clonotype was recorded at least ten times. This chain links TRBV7-2 with TRBJ1-1, with a possible D match to TRBD1 (5 bases). Germline lookup yields CDR1 SGHTA and CDR2 FQGNSA. Trimming took 5 bases from V and 1 from J, leaving 14 bases between them. The CDR3 contains 15 residues. This CDR3 reads CASSPGRGGNTEAFF. DNA of the CDR3: TGTGCCAGCAGCCCAGGGCGGGGGGGGAACACTGAAGCTTTCTTT.

This rearrangement joins TRBV20-1 to TRBJ1-6; no clear D gene. This CDR3 has 15 residues. The germline V and J ends were trimmed by 2 bases and 0 bases, with 8 bases remaining between them. Germline lookup yields CDR1 DFQATT and CDR2 SNEGSKA (reference sequence). The CDR3 loop reads CSARISSSYNSPLHF. DNA for the CDR3: TGCAGTGCTAGAATTTCCAGCTCCTATAATTCACCCCTCCACTTT.

This clonotype has ten or more counts. The rearrangement links TRBV9 to TRBJ1-2, with D hard to call. Germline lookup yields CDR1 SGDLS and CDR2 YYNGEE. With 4 bases removed from V and 6 bases from J, the gap between germline ends came to 16 bases. This CDR3 region has 14 residues. The CDR3 loop is CASSRDDTRDGYTF. In DNA, the CDR3 is TGTGCCAGCAGCCGAGATGACACGCGGGATGGCTACACCTTC.

This clonotype turned up a few times. This chain joins TRBV27 and TRBJ2-7; D possibly corresponds to TRBD1 (6 bases). Germline V gene sequence: CDR1 MNHEY, CDR2 SMNVEV (reference sequence). The CDR3 loop spans 15 amino acids. V was clipped by 3 bases and J by 3 bases, with 15 bases between them. The CDR3 region is CASSFSATGGYEQYF. The CDR3 DNA reads as TGTGCCAGCAGTTTCTCAGCGACAGGTGGCTACGAGCAGTACTTC.

This clonotype was counted ten times or more. CDR3 region: CASSQEPTDTYEQYF. The CDR3 nucleotides are TGTGCCAGCAGCCAAGAACCCACGGACACCTACGAGCAGTACTTC. The chain is built from TRBV4-2 and TRBJ2-7; a possible D gene is TRBD1 (5 bases). The germline V gene has CDR1 LGHNA and CDR2 YNFKEQ. The CDR3 is made up of 15 amino acids. V was cut by 0 bases and J by 2 bases, with 11 bases left in between.

In its sample, this clonotype was seen many times. The chain carries TRBV7-9 and TRBJ1-1; the D is unclear. This CDR3 has 12 amino acids. With 5 bases removed from V and 1 base from J, the gap between germline ends came to 5 bases. CDR1 and CDR2 from the germline V gene are SEHNR and FQNEAQ (reference sequence). The CDR3 spells CASSPRNTEAFF. CDR3 DNA: TGTGCCAGCAGCCCTCGGAACACTGAAGCTTTCTTT. Combining the CDR3 with reference TRBV7-9 and TRBJ1-1 gives the whole variable domain DTGVSQNPRHKITKRGQNVTFRCDPISEHNRLYWYRQTLGQGPEFLTYFQNEAQLEKSRLLSDRFSAERPKGSFSTLEIQRTEQGDSAMYLCASSPRNTEAFFGQGTRLTVV.

There are many counts of this clonotype. The chain is built from TRBV27 and TRBJ2-1; TRBD1 is a possible D gene (5 bases). With 0 bases removed from V and 8 bases from J, the gap between germline ends came to 8 bases. The CDR3 is 13 residues long. Germline lookup yields CDR1 MNHEY and CDR2 SMNVEV (reference sequence). The CDR3 nucleotides read TGTGCCAGCAGTTTATCGAAGGGGTATGAGCAGTTCTTC. Amino acids: CASSLSKGYEQFF.

This chain uses TRBV4-1 with TRBJ2-7, with 10 nucleotides matching TRBD2. The CDR3 totals 15 residues. The J segment lost 5 bases and the V segment lost 1 base, leaving 5 bases of the junction unmatched. The germline V gene encodes CDR1 MGHRA and CDR2 YSYEKL. The CDR3 here is CASSQGLAGANEQYV. The CDR3 region has the DNA TGCGCCAGCAGCCAAGGGCTAGCGGGGGCCAACGAGCAGTACGTC.

V usage is TRBV6-1 and J usage is TRBJ2-1; D gene uncertain. The CDR3 covers 13 residues. V lost 5 bases to trimming and J lost 0 bases, with 5 bases between them. Looked up from germline, CDR1 is MNHNS and CDR2 is SASEGT. In DNA, the CDR3 is TGTGCCAGCAGTCCAAGCTCCTACAATGAGCAGTTCTTC. Protein sequence: CASSPSSYNEQFF.

In its sample, this clonotype was seen a few times. J is TRBJ1-6 and V is TRBV21-1; the D call TRBD1 from the table was never checked on the DNA. TRBV21-1 is a documented pseudogene. The CDR3 is 15 residues long. CDR3 nucleotide sequence: TGTGCCAGCAGCAGCAGGGGGAAGGACCATTCACCCCTCCACTTT. Protein sequence: CASSSRGKDHSPLHF.